This TCR beta chain originates from a study of spatial heterogeneity in lung cancer. Study as a whole: Unique TCR and UMI combinations averaged more than ten appearances each in raw reads.

TCRdb analysed the 5' RACE reads with MiXCR anew, one entry per CDR3 protein. The sample holds 15,000 or so distinct CDR3 sequences; roughly 5.2% are singletons and the top ten take about 34%. General study points: The number of expanded tumor alpha and beta chains correlated with mutation number.

This clonotype was found many times. What it recognizes is unknown. Germline V gene sequence: CDR1 LGHNA, CDR2 YNFKEQ. CDR3 length: 14 amino acids. With 4 bases clipped from V and 3 bases from J, the junction kept 4 bases outside the gene matches. Time point given: sample taken at primary tumor resection. The source was lung tumor tissue, collected at surgery. This chain connects TRBV4-2 to TRBJ2-7; 9 positions agree with TRBD1. The clonotype comes from a male donor with early-stage non-small cell lung cancer. CDR3 loop: CASSPGTGYYEQYF. The CDR3 coding sequence is TGTGCCAGCAGCCCCGGGACAGGGTACTACGAGCAGTACTTC.